The 8 T cell receptor beta chains in this list originate from one sample, sequenced in a study of T cell repertoires in cytomegalovirus infection. TCRdb fed the reads into MiXCR, producing one record per CDR3 protein. This sample has fewer than 1,000,000 distinct CDR3 sequences, with approximately 30% found just once. The antigens of these receptors remain unknown. Sequenced material: cultured CD8+ T cells from PBMCs, taken from culture after CMV antigen stimulation. Receptors originate from a human donor in good health (CMV status not recorded). Some clones in this sample may be carry-over from other donors' samples.

The chain couples TRBV18 to TRBJ1-1, with D perhaps matching TRBD1 (6 bases). The CDR3 is made up of 12 amino acids. Looked up from germline, CDR1 is KGHSH and CDR2 is LQKENI. Deletions cut 5 bases from V and 9 bases from J, with 13 bases between. CDR3 sequence: CASSNREYQAFF. Here the CDR3 DNA reads TGTGCCAGCTCAAACAGGGAATATCAAGCTTTCTTT.

The chain recombines TRBV4-1 with TRBJ1-3; 10 nucleotides align to TRBD1. Trimming at V came to 1 base and at J to 4 bases, leaving 4 bases not matched to a gene. Germline V lookup: CDR1 MGHRA, CDR2 YSYEKL. The CDR3 is 16 amino acids. The CDR3 coding sequence is TGCGCCAGCAGCCAAGTCCGGGACAGGGGAGGAAACACCATATATTTT. As protein: CASSQVRDRGGNTIYF.

A remark on this clonotype: At one of its ends the junction is not consistent with the germline gene, which may arise from a read error. The gene calls are TRBV7-6 and TRBJ2-3; 11 bases fit TRBD1. Germline assignment: CDR1 SGHVS and CDR2 FNYEAQ. The CDR3 is 17 amino acids. CDR3 sequence: CASSLSNVGQGADTQYF. As DNA, the CDR3 is TGTGCTAGCAGCTTATCGAACGTGGGACAGGGGGCAGATACGCAGTATTTT.

The sample holds one count of this clonotype. The chain carries TRBV19 and TRBJ1-1; tentatively, D is TRBD1 (5 bases). The CDR3 has 17 residues. V lost 5 bases to trimming and J lost 1 base, with 20 bases between them. Germline values: CDR1 LNHDA, CDR2 SQIVND (reference sequence). CDR3 sequence: CASSSRRGNRRNTEAFF. The DNA for the CDR3 is TGTGCCAGTAGTTCTCGCCGGGGCAACAGGAGGAACACTGAAGCTTTCTTT.

The chain links TRBV12-3 or TRBV12-4 to TRBJ1-1; a weak D match, TRBD1 (5 bases). Trimming removed 5 bases from V and 11 bases from J, with 15 bases in between. The length of the CDR3 is 12 residues. The CDR3 coding sequence is TGTGCCAGCAGTGAGGGAAACTGGGACGCTTTCTTT. The encoded protein is CASSEGNWDAFF.

A few counts support this clonotype. The rearrangement uses TRBV15 and TRBJ1-1; the D is unclear. V dropped 3 bases and J dropped 1 base, with 3 bases sitting between them. This CDR3 has 12 amino acids. Germline CDR1 and CDR2: LNHNV and YYDKDF (reference sequence). The CDR3 coding sequence is TGTGCCACCAGCAGGGCGAACACTGAAGCTTTCTTT. Translating it yields CATSRANTEAFF.

The gene calls are TRBV6-5 and TRBJ2-5, with D tentatively TRBD2 (6 bases). CDR3 size: 12 residues. V was trimmed by 0 bases and J by 12 bases, leaving 11 bases between them. Germline values: CDR1 MNHEY, CDR2 SVGAGI. CDR3 DNA: TGTGCCAGCAGTTACTCGACCGGGAGAGAGTACTTC. Its translation: CASSYSTGREYF.

This clonotype was observed a few times. This chain uses TRBV20-1 with TRBJ2-3, with 7 bases lining up with TRBD2. The CDR3 is 16 amino acids. The J segment lost 5 bases and the V segment lost 0 bases, leaving 11 bases of the junction unmatched. Germline V gene lookup returns CDR1 DFQATT and CDR2 SNEGSKA (reference sequence). CDR3 in amino acids: CSARDPGLPFGDTQYF. The CDR3 DNA reads TGCAGTGCTAGAGACCCGGGACTACCATTTGGAGATACGCAGTATTTT.